This TCR beta chain was captured in a study of blood T cell repertoires in COVID-19. Clones were read by immunoSEQ multiplex PCR, and TCRdb kept only the in-frame ones, dropping some. This sample has around 80,000 clones, with 82% found just once. Germline V lookup: CDR1 SNHLY, CDR2 FYNNEI. V gave up 3 bases and J gave up 1 base, with 13 bases separating them. This CDR3 is 16 amino acids long. The sequenced sample consisted of peripheral blood. This TCR derives from a human donor in a cohort sampled during active COVID-19. The J gene is TRBJ2-1, the V gene TRBV2; D is undetermined. The CDR3 nucleotides read TGTGCCAGCAGTGAGGCCCTAGGAGCTTCCTACAATGAGCAGTTCTTC. Amino acid sequence: CASSEALGASYNEQFF.